A single sample is the source of the 29 T cell receptor beta chains below, sequenced in a study of cytomegalovirus exposure and HLA in healthy donors. The PCR contained 60 Vbeta and 13 Jbeta primers. TCRdb's copy holds only in-frame clones and misses some; the assay was immunoSEQ multiplex PCR. Among 150,000 to 200,000 clones, about 79% were seen once, and the ten largest hold under 1.5%. The material sequenced was PBMCs. Receptor source: a girl aged 2 to 10 in good health and CMV-seropositive.

The chain recombines TRBV18 with TRBJ1-2; 7 bases fit TRBD1. Per the germline V gene, CDR1 is KGHSH and CDR2 is LQKENI. The V segment lost 3 bases and the J segment 7 bases; nucleotides outside the gene matches: 8. The length of the CDR3 is 14 residues. The CDR3 coding sequence is TGTGCCAGCTCACCTTCGGACAGGATCCGTGGCTACACCTTC. Translation: CASSPSDRIRGYTF. Based on the CDR3 plus reference TRBV18 and TRBJ1-2, the full variable domain is NAGVMQNPRHLVRRRGQEARLRCSPMKGHSHVYWYRQLPEEGLKFMVYLQKENIIDESGMPKERFSAEFPKEGPSILRIQQVVRGDSAAYFCASSPSDRIRGYTFGSGTRLTVV.

The gene calls are TRBV19 and TRBJ1-1; 9 bases are a match to TRBD1. This CDR3 is built from 15 residues. The V and J ends lost 6 bases and 1 base, in that order; junction bases with no gene match: 6. Germline V gene lookup returns CDR1 LNHDA and CDR2 SQIVND (reference sequence). The CDR3 coding sequence is TGTGCCAGTAGCACCCGACAGGGGGGGAACACTGAAGCTTTCTTT. It translates to CASSTRQGGNTEAFF.

In nucleotides, the CDR3 is TGTGCCAGCCCCGCGGGGACAGCTTGTGAGGCTTTCTTT. This gives the protein CASPAGTACEAFF. This chain links TRBV6-1 with TRBJ1-1; 7 bases align to TRBD1. The CDR3 has 13 amino acids. The germline V gene has CDR1 MNHNS and CDR2 SASEGT. V shed 8 bases and J 11 bases; nucleotides not matched to a gene: 14.

The rearrangement joins TRBV10-3 to TRBJ2-5; TRBD1 might be the D (6 bases). The V end was cut by 9 bases, the J end by 4 bases, with 15 bases between. CDR1 ENHRY and CDR2 SYGVKD come from the germline V gene. The CDR3 extends over 13 amino acids. The CDR3 sequence is CAISLGAGETQYF. The CDR3 nucleotides are TGTGCCATTTCGCTGGGGGCGGGAGAGACCCAGTACTTC.

This chain links TRBV5-5 with TRBJ2-1; possibly TRBD2 for D (6 bases). V was clipped by 0 bases and J by 2 bases, with 12 bases between them. The CDR3 covers 16 residues. CDR1 is SGHKS and CDR2 is YYEKEE in the germline V gene (reference sequence). CDR3 residues: CASSLDLRGTYNEQFF. The CDR3 DNA reads TGTGCCAGCAGCTTGGATTTGCGGGGCACCTACAATGAGCAGTTCTTC.

This chain uses TRBV6-6 with TRBJ2-5, with a weak D call TRBD1 (5 bases). CDR1 and CDR2 from the germline V gene are MNHNY and SVGAGI (reference sequence). The CDR3 is made up of 15 amino acids. V lost 0 bases, J lost 3 bases, and 11 bases lay in between. In DNA form, the CDR3 reads TGTGCCAGCAGTTACTCAGGGGCCAGGGAAGAGACCCAGTACTTC. Residues: CASSYSGAREETQYF.

This clone was seen only a few times. The chain combines TRBV6-6 with TRBJ1-2; D uncertain. The CDR3 loop spans 11 amino acids. Germline lookup yields CDR1 MNHNY and CDR2 SVGAGI (reference sequence). Between the trimmed V and J ends, which lost 5 bases and 2 bases, there was a span of 3 bases. DNA for the CDR3: TGTGCCAGCAGTCTAAACTATGGCTACACCTTC. As protein: CASSLNYGYTF.

The rearrangement links TRBV7-3 to TRBJ1-5; D gene unclear. Per germline, CDR1 SGHTA and CDR2 FQGTGA. V gave up 2 bases and J gave up 0 bases, with 8 bases separating them. This CDR3 contains 15 residues. The CDR3 DNA sequence: TGTGCCAGCAGCTTAGAGAGACTTAGCAATCAGCCCCAGCATTTT. It translates to CASSLERLSNQPQHF. The variable domain in full, with the rest retrieved from reference TRBV7-3 and TRBJ1-5, is GAGVSQTPSNKVTEKGKYVELRCDPISGHTALYWYRQSLGQGPEFLIYFQGTGAADDSGLPNDRFFAVRPEGSVSTLKIQRTERGDSAVYLCASSLERLSNQPQHFGDGTRLSIL.

This chain links TRBV5-1 with TRBJ1-1, with D possibly being TRBD1 (5 bases). The germline gives CDR1 SGHRS, CDR2 YFSETQ. With 0 bases removed from V and 6 bases from J, the gap between germline ends came to 12 bases. This CDR3 is built from 14 residues. Here the CDR3 DNA reads TGCGCCAGCAGCTTGGAGGGACGGGGGGCTGAAGCTTTCTTT. Protein: CASSLEGRGAEAFF.

This clone was seen only a few times. V usage is TRBV18 and J usage is TRBJ2-7, with 7 nucleotides matching TRBD2. The CDR3 runs 13 residues. After removal of 6 bases from V and 3 bases from J, the junction contained 5 bases not matched to a gene. The germline V gene encodes CDR1 KGHSH and CDR2 LQKENI. The CDR3 coding sequence is TGTGCCAGCTCGACAAGCGGGAACTACGAGCAGTACTTC. It yields the protein CASSTSGNYEQYF.

The gene calls are TRBV10-3 and TRBJ2-7; 7 bases fit TRBD1. V dropped 6 bases and J dropped 0; count of bases not matched to a gene: 5. Germline lookup yields CDR1 ENHRY and CDR2 SYGVKD. This CDR3 contains 14 residues. CDR3 DNA: TGTGCCATCAGAGGACAGGCCAGCTCCTACGAGCAGTACTTC. It specifies CAIRGQASSYEQYF.

This rearrangement joins TRBV6-6 to TRBJ1-4; a weak D match, TRBD1 (5 bases). Between the trimmed V and J ends, which lost 8 bases and 4 bases, there was a span of 14 bases. This CDR3 has 14 residues. From germline, CDR1 is MNHNY and CDR2 SVGAGI (reference sequence). CDR3 sequence reads: CASRKQAYNEKLFF. DNA for the CDR3: TGTGCCAGCCGTAAACAGGCCTATAATGAAAAACTGTTTTTT.

The chain joins TRBV27 to TRBJ1-3, with 11 nucleotides matching TRBD1. The V segment lost 4 bases and the J segment 8 bases; nucleotides outside the gene matches: 4. The CDR3 is 14 amino acids. The V gene's germline CDR1 is MNHEY and CDR2 SMNVEV (reference sequence). The CDR3 sequence: CASSYGQGADTIYF. CDR3 in DNA: TGTGCCAGCAGTTATGGACAGGGGGCAGACACCATATATTTT.

This rearrangement joins TRBV10-3 to TRBJ2-7, with TRBD2 identical over 7 bases. The V and J ends lost 4 bases and 7 bases, in that order; junction bases with no gene match: 13. The germline CDR1 and CDR2 sequences are ENHRY and SYGVKD. The CDR3 covers 15 residues. Written as DNA, the CDR3 is TGTGCCATCAGTGCCCAGGAGCGGGGTGCTGGGGAGCAGTACTTC. This codes for CAISAQERGAGEQYF.

This chain uses TRBV5-1 with TRBJ2-5, with 8 bases lining up with TRBD2. J was trimmed by 6 bases and V by 4 bases; bases with no gene match: 14. CDR3 length: 16 amino acids. Germline lookup yields CDR1 SGHRS and CDR2 YFSETQ. CDR3 amino acids: CASSTTGGRGSKTQYF. The CDR3 coding sequence is TGCGCCAGCAGCACCACGGGGGGGAGGGGCTCGAAGACCCAGTACTTC.

This chain uses TRBV5-1 with TRBJ2-3, with 7 bases identical to TRBD1. After removal of 4 bases from V and 2 bases from J, the junction contained 7 bases not matched to a gene. The CDR3 has 15 amino acids. The germline V gene has CDR1 SGHRS and CDR2 YFSETQ. In DNA form, the CDR3 reads TGCGCCAGCAGCCCGGGGACAGCCCACACAGATACGCAGTATTTT. Its protein product is CASSPGTAHTDTQYF.

This clone was observed a handful of times. The J gene is TRBJ1-5, the V gene TRBV7-3, with D possibly being TRBD1 (5 bases). Germline CDR1 reads SGHTA; CDR2 reads FQGTGA. Trimming removed 3 bases at V and 1 base at J, with 10 bases between. This CDR3 has 15 residues. The CDR3 DNA is TGTGCCAGCAGCTTGGAGGGGTGGAGCAATCAGCCCCAGCATTTT. It specifies CASSLEGWSNQPQHF.

V gene TRBV7-9 combines with J gene TRBJ1-1; tentatively, D is TRBD1 (6 bases). The CDR3 totals 15 residues. The V and J ends lost 2 bases and 6 bases respectively, with 16 bases between them. Germline-derived CDR1 and CDR2 are SEHNR and FQNEAQ (reference sequence). CDR3 nucleotides: TGTGCCAGCAGCTTACGGGGGAGGGGGTTCCCTGAAGCTTTCTTT. Translating it yields CASSLRGRGFPEAFF. Full variable domain (outside the CDR3, taken from reference TRBV7-9 and TRBJ1-1): DTGVSQNPRHKITKRGQNVTFRCDPISEHNRLYWYRQTLGQGPEFLTYFQNEAQLEKSRLLSDRFSAERPKGSFSTLEIQRTEQGDSAMYLCASSLRGRGFPEAFFGQGTRLTVV.

The chain is built from TRBV27 and TRBJ2-2; 7 bases are shared with TRBD1. Per germline, CDR1 MNHEY and CDR2 SMNVEV (reference sequence). J lost 3 bases, V lost 7 bases, and 8 bases had no gene match. The CDR3 is 15 amino acids. The CDR3 loop is CASTKTGTHTGELFF. CDR3 nucleotides: TGTGCCAGCACCAAGACAGGGACCCACACCGGGGAGCTGTTTTTT.

This chain uses TRBV5-5 with TRBJ2-5; 14 bases map to TRBD2. Trimming took 4 bases from V and 5 from J; bases not matched to a gene: 19. There are 20 residues in the CDR3. The V gene's germline CDR1 is SGHKS and CDR2 YYEKEE (reference sequence). The CDR3 loop is CASSSLFPTSGRAIPETQYF. The CDR3 nucleotides read TGTGCCAGCAGCAGCTTGTTCCCGACTAGCGGGAGGGCCATCCCGGAGACCCAGTACTTC.

V is TRBV7-3 and J is TRBJ2-1; 7 nucleotides agree with TRBD1. From germline, CDR1 is SGHTA and CDR2 FQGTGA. V lost 2 bases, J lost 6 bases, and 4 bases stayed unmatched. The CDR3 is 14 amino acids. The CDR3 bases are TGTGCCAGCAGCTTAGGGGACAGACCCAATGAGCAGTTCTTC. Translated: CASSLGDRPNEQFF.

The chain employs TRBV9 and TRBJ1-1, with TRBD1 as a possible D gene (5 bases). The V and J ends lost 4 bases and 3 bases respectively, with 10 bases between them. The CDR3 sequence is 13 residues long. Germline CDR1 reads SGDLS; CDR2 reads YYNGEE. CDR3 nucleotides: TGTGCCAGCAGCCCCGCGGGGGACACTGAAGCTTTCTTT. The encoded protein is CASSPAGDTEAFF.

The V and J genes are TRBV6-6 and TRBJ1-2, with D tentatively TRBD1 (5 bases). This CDR3 is built from 11 residues. Per the germline V gene, CDR1 is MNHNY and CDR2 is SVGAGI (reference sequence). Trimming removed 2 bases at V and 13 bases at J, with 11 bases between. The CDR3 region has the DNA TGTGCCAGCAGTTACAGGGGTGGCGTCACCTTC. This encodes CASSYRGGVTF.

This sequence joins TRBV6-5 and TRBJ2-5, with TRBD1 as a possible D gene (6 bases). The CDR3 contains 15 residues. Germline-derived CDR1 and CDR2 are MNHEY and SVGAGI. The V end lost 2 bases, the J end lost 5 bases, and 15 bases lay between the germline ends. CDR3 loop: CASSYGRGVQETQYF. CDR3 sequence (DNA): TGTGCCAGCAGTTACGGCAGGGGAGTCCAGGAGACCCAGTACTTC.

The chain is built from TRBV6-1 and TRBJ2-1, with 9 positions matching TRBD2. V was pared by 3 bases and J by 4 bases, with 4 bases of the junction left unmatched. Germline-derived CDR1 and CDR2 are MNHNS and SASEGT. The CDR3 loop spans 15 amino acids. CDR3 in amino acids: CASSEGTSRYNEQFF. CDR3 sequence (DNA): TGTGCCAGCAGTGAGGGGACTAGCCGGTACAATGAGCAGTTCTTC.

The V gene is TRBV28, the J gene TRBJ1-2, with 7 bases that match TRBD1. With V trimmed by 2 bases and J by 4 bases, 4 bases remained unmatched. The V gene's germline CDR1 is MDHEN and CDR2 SYDVKM. The CDR3 is 14 residues long. The CDR3 sequence: CASSLGQVFYGYTF. DNA for the CDR3: TGTGCCAGCAGTTTAGGACAGGTTTTCTATGGCTACACCTTC.

This chain links TRBV2 with TRBJ2-2; 13 bases match TRBD2. The CDR3 spans 18 residues. With 8 bases clipped from V and 5 bases from J, the junction kept 14 bases outside the gene matches. Germline loops: CDR1 SNHLY, CDR2 FYNNEI. In nucleotides, the CDR3 is TGTGCCAGCGCGTTAACGGGACTAGCGGGAAAAGGAACCGGGGAGCTGTTTTTT. The encoded protein is CASALTGLAGKGTGELFF.

The chain carries TRBV6-4 and TRBJ2-7; D gene unclear. CDR1 is MRHNA and CDR2 is SNTAGT in the germline V gene. Deletions cut 4 bases from V and 3 bases from J, with 16 bases between. The CDR3 totals 15 residues. The CDR3 here is CASSALYEPIYEQYF. The DNA of the CDR3 is TGTGCCAGCAGTGCCCTCTATGAGCCTATCTACGAGCAGTACTTC.

J is TRBJ2-7 and V is TRBV19, with 9 bases fitting TRBD1. Germline CDR1 LNHDA, CDR2 SQIVND (reference sequence). V lost 4 bases to trimming and J lost 6 bases; unmatched junction nucleotides: 7. This CDR3 has 14 residues. CDR3 protein: CASSRDRDAVEQYF. CDR3 DNA: TGTGCCAGTAGTAGGGACAGGGACGCCGTCGAGCAGTACTTC. Complete variable domain (other parts from reference TRBV19 and TRBJ2-7): DGGITQSPKYLFRKEGQNVTLSCEQNLNHDAMYWYRQDPGQGLRLIYYSQIVNDFQKGDIAEGYSVSREKKESFPLTVTSAQKNPTAFYLCASSRDRDAVEQYFGPGTRLTVT.